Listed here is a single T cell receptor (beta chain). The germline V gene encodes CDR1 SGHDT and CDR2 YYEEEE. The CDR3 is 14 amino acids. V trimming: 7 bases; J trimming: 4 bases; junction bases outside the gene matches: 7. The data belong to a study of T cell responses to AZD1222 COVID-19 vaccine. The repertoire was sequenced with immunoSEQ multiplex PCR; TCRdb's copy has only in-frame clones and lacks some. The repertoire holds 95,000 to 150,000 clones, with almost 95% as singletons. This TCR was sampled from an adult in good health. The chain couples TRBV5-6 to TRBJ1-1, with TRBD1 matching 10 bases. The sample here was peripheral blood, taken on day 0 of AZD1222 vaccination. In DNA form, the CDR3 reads TGTGCCAGCGGCTCGGGACAGGGGATCACTGAAGCTTTCTTT. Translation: CASGSGQGITEAFF.